These T cell receptor beta chains were read from a single sample in a study of T cell responses to AZD1222 COVID-19 vaccine. Clones were read by immunoSEQ multiplex PCR, and TCRdb kept only the in-frame ones, dropping some. The table includes 130,000 to 150,000 clones, around 90% detected once. The material sequenced was peripheral blood, taken on day 0 of MenACWY control vaccination. Every receptor here comes from an adult in good health. Each CDR3 is given with its conserved first and last residue. Fields, in order: clone size, J gene, V gene, D gene, CDR3 protein, CDR3 DNA. A D gene is named only where the DNA matches it firmly. A clone size is listed for some rows: how often the clone was seen (once, few, many), or a class if it is expanded.

size: .; J: TRBJ2-5; V: TRBV5-1; D: TRBD2; CDR3: CASSAGDTIETQYF; DNA: TGCGCCAGCAGCGCGGGGGATACGATAGAGACCCAGTACTTC
size: .; J: TRBJ2-5; V: TRBV10-3; D: TRBD1; CDR3: CAISDPPGQGIETQYF; DNA: TGTGCCATCAGTGATCCCCCGGGACAGGGTATAGAGACCCAGTACTTC
size: .; J: TRBJ1-4; V: TRBV4-1; D: .; CDR3: CASSQEGGLIVKLFF; DNA: TGCGCCAGCAGCCAAGAAGGGGGGTTAATTGTAAAACTGTTTTTT
size: .; J: TRBJ1-1; V: TRBV6-1; D: .; CDR3: CASSDQGFTEAFF; DNA: TGTGCCAGCAGTGACCAGGGATTCACTGAAGCTTTCTTT
size: .; J: TRBJ2-1; V: TRBV24-1; D: TRBD2; CDR3: CATSPGTSGTNEQFF; DNA: TGTGCCACCAGCCCAGGGACTAGCGGGACCAATGAGCAGTTCTTC
size: .; J: TRBJ1-4; V: TRBV6-6; D: .; CDR3: CASSYQPQGSNEKLFF; DNA: TGTGCCAGCAGTTACCAACCCCAGGGGTCTAATGAAAAACTGTTTTTT
size: .; J: TRBJ2-2; V: TRBV19; D: .; CDR3: CASRKVVTVTGELFF; DNA: TGTGCCAGTAGAAAGGTCGTAACGGTCACCGGGGAGCTGTTTTTT
size: .; J: TRBJ2-7; V: TRBV2; D: TRBD2; CDR3: CASSPRLAGYEQYF; DNA: TGTGCCAGCAGCCCGAGGCTAGCGGGCTACGAGCAGTACTTC
size: .; J: TRBJ2-5; V: TRBV5-1; D: TRBD2; CDR3: CASSSGTSGRPQETQYF; DNA: TGCGCCAGCAGCTCCGGGACTAGCGGGAGACCCCAAGAGACCCAGTACTTC
size: .; J: TRBJ1-1; V: TRBV19; D: .; CDR3: CASSMRGPGNTEAFF; DNA: TGTGCCAGTAGTATGAGGGGTCCGGGGAACACTGAAGCTTTCTTT
size: .; J: TRBJ1-1; V: TRBV5-5; D: .; CDR3: CASRLDGHMNTEAFF; DNA: TGTGCCAGCAGGTTGGACGGCCACATGAACACTGAAGCTTTCTTT
size: .; J: TRBJ2-1; V: TRBV7-7; D: .; CDR3: CASSLQPRAADYNEQFF; DNA: TGTGCCAGCAGCTTGCAACCTCGGGCGGCGGATTACAATGAGCAGTTCTTC
size: .; J: TRBJ1-1; V: TRBV7-2; D: .; CDR3: CASSLLLRAEAFF; DNA: TGTGCCAGCAGCTTATTATTGCGAGCTGAAGCTTTCTTT
size: .; J: TRBJ1-2; V: TRBV19; D: .; CDR3: CASSLKTGTYGYTF; DNA: TGTGCCAGTAGTTTAAAGACAGGAACCTATGGCTACACCTTC
size: .; J: TRBJ2-6; V: TRBV5-6; D: TRBD1; CDR3: CASSIMTGALVRANVLTF; DNA: TGTGCCAGCAGCATTATGACAGGGGCTCTGGTTCGGGCCAACGTCCTGACTTTC
size: .; J: TRBJ2-5; V: TRBV25-1; D: .; CDR3: CASNKGGAGETQYF; DNA: TGTGCCAGCAATAAAGGGGGGGCAGGCGAGACCCAGTACTTC
size: .; J: TRBJ2-7; V: TRBV6-5; D: TRBD1; CDR3: CASTQRDRTYEQYF; DNA: TGTGCCAGCACTCAACGGGACAGAACCTACGAGCAGTACTTC
size: .; J: TRBJ2-1; V: TRBV2; D: .; CDR3: CASRLTGSFDNEQFF; DNA: TGTGCCAGCAGGCTGACAGGATCTTTTGACAATGAGCAGTTCTTC
size: .; J: TRBJ1-4; V: TRBV28; D: .; CDR3: CASGAPQGYEKLFF; DNA: TGTGCCAGCGGAGCTCCACAGGGATACGAAAAACTGTTTTTT
size: .; J: TRBJ2-7; V: TRBV19; D: TRBD1; CDR3: CASSWTGRSYEQYF; DNA: TGTGCCAGTAGTTGGACAGGGAGGAGCTACGAGCAGTACTTC
size: .; J: TRBJ2-2; V: TRBV11-2; D: .; CDR3: CASTPISRVPPDTGELFF; DNA: TGTGCCAGCACCCCTATCTCCAGGGTACCTCCCGACACCGGGGAGCTGTTTTTT
size: .; J: TRBJ1-2; V: TRBV24-1; D: .; CDR3: CATSGGLGYTF; DNA: TGTGCCACCAGTGGGGGTCTTGGCTACACCTTC
size: .; J: TRBJ1-2; V: TRBV19; D: .; CDR3: CASSIAGNYGYTF; DNA: TGTGCCAGTAGTATAGCAGGGAACTATGGCTACACCTTC
size: once; J: TRBJ1-3; V: TRBV29-1; D: .; CDR3: CSVTRTVGNTIYF; DNA: TGCAGCGTCACGCGGACAGTCGGAAACACCATATATTTT
size: .; J: TRBJ1-2; V: TRBV12-5; D: TRBD1; CDR3: CASGGVYGYTF; DNA: TGTGCTTCAGGGGGCGTCTATGGCTACACCTTC
size: .; J: TRBJ1-5; V: TRBV30; D: .; CDR3: CAWSLGVGQPQHF; DNA: TGTGCCTGGAGTTTAGGAGTTGGTCAGCCCCAGCATTTT